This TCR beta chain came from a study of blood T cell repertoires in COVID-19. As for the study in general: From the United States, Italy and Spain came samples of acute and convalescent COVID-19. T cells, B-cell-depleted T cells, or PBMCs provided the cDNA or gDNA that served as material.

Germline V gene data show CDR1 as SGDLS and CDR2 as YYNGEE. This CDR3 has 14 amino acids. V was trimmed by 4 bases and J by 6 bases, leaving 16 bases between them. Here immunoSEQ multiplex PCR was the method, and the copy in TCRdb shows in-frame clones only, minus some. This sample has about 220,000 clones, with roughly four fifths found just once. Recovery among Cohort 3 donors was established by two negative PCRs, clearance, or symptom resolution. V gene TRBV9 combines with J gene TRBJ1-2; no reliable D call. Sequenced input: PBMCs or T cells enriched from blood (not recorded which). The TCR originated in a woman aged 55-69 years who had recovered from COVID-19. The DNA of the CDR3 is TGTGCCAGCAGCCCTAGCCCAGAATTCCATGGCTACACCTTC. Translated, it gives CASSPSPEFHGYTF.